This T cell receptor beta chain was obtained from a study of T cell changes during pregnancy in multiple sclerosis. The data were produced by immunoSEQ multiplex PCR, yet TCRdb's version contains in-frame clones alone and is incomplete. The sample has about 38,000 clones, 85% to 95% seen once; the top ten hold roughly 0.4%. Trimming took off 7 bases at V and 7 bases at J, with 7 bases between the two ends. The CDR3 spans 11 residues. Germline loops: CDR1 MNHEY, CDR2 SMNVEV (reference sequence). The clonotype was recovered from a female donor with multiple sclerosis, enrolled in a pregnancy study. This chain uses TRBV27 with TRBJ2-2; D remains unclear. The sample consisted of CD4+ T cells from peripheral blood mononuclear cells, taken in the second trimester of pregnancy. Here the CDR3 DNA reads TGTGCCAGCAAAAGCCTCGGGGAGCTGTTTTTT. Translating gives CASKSLGELFF.